The clone carrying this TCR beta chain was recorded at least ten times. CDR3 length: 13 amino acids. Germline CDR1 and CDR2: SGHRS and YFSETQ. V trimming: 4 bases; J trimming: 10 bases; junction bases outside the gene matches: 8. RNA transcripts provided the source from which TCR beta CDR3 regions were amplified. The primer set for the first-round RT-PCR of the TCR CDR3 was HTBI. TCRdb ran MiXCR on the multiplex PCR reads and lists one entry per CDR3 protein. The sample shows about 530,000 distinct CDR3 sequences, approximately 17% of them seen only once. This sample is part of a study of T cells in Graves' hyperthyroidism and ophthalmopathy.

This rearrangement joins TRBV5-1 to TRBJ2-1; 7 bases match TRBD1. The sequencing input was blood. This clonotype originated in a woman aged 18-29 years with Graves' ophthalmopathy. DNA for the CDR3: TGCGCCAGCAGCCTTAACAGGGGAGAGGAGCAGTTCTTC. Its translation is CASSLNRGEEQFF.